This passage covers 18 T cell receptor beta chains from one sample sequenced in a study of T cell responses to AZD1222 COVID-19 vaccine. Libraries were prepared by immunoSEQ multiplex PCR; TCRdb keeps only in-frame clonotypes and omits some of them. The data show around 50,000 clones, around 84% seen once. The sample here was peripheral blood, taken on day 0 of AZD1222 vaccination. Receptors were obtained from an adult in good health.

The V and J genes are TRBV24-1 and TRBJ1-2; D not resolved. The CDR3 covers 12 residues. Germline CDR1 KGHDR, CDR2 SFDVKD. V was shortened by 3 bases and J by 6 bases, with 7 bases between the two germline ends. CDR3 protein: CATSDGLDGYTF. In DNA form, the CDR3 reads TGTGCCACCAGTGATGGTCTGGATGGCTACACCTTC.

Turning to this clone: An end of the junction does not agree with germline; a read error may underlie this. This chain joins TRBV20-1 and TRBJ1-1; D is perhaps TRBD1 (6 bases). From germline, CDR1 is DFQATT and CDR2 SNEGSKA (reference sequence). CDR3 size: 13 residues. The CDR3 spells CSASSTGNAEAFF. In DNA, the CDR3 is TGCAGTGCTAGTTCCACAGGGAACGCTGAAGCTTTCTTT.

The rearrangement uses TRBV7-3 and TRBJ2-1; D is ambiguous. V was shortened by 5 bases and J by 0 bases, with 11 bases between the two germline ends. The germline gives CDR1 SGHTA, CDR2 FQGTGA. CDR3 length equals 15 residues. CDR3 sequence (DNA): TGTGCCAGCAGCCCGACATTCAGCTCCTACAATGAGCAGTTCTTC. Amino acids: CASSPTFSSYNEQFF.

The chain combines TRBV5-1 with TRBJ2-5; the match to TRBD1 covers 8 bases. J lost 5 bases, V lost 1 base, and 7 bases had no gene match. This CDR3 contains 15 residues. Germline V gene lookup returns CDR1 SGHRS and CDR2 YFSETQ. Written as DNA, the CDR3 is TGCGCCAGCAGCTTGAGGCAGGGGGCCGGGGAGACCCAGTACTTC. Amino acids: CASSLRQGAGETQYF.

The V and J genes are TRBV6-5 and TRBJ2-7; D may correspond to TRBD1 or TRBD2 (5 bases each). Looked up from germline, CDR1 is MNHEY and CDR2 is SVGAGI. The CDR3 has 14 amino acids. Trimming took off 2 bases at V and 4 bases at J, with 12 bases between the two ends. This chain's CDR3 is CASSYGTERYEQYF. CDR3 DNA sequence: TGTGCCAGCAGTTACGGGACGGAGAGATACGAGCAGTACTTC.

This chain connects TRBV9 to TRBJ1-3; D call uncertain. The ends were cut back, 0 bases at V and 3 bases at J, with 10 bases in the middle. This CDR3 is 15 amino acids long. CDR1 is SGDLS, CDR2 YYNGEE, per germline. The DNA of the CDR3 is TGTGCCAGCAGCGTAGACGGGAGGGATGGAAACACCATATATTTT. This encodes CASSVDGRDGNTIYF.

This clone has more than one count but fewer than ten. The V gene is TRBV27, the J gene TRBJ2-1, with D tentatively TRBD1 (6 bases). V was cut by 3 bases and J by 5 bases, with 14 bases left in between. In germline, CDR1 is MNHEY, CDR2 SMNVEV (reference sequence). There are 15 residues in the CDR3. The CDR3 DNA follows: TGTGCCAGCAGTTTGGGCAGGGGTACTAACAATGAGCAGTTCTTC. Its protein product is CASSLGRGTNNEQFF.

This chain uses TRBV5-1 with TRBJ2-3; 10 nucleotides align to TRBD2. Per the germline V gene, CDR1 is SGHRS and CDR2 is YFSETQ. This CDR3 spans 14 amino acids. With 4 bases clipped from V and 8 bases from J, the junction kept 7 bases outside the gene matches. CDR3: CASSLTSGDVTQYF. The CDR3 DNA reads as TGCGCCAGCAGCCTTACTAGCGGGGACGTTACGCAGTATTTT. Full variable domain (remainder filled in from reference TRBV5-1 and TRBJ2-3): KAGVTQTPRYLIKTRGQQVTLSCSPISGHRSVSWYQQTPGQGLQFLFEYFSETQRNKGNFPGRFSGRQFSNSRSEMNVSTLELGDSALYLCASSLTSGDVTQYFGPGTRLTVL.

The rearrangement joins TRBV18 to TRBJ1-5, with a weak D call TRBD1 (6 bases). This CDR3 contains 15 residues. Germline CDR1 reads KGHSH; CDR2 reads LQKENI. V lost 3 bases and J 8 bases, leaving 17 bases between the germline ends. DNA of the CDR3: TGTGCCAGCTCACCCGGAAGGGCAGGGGTGGAGCCCCAGCATTTT. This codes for CASSPGRAGVEPQHF.

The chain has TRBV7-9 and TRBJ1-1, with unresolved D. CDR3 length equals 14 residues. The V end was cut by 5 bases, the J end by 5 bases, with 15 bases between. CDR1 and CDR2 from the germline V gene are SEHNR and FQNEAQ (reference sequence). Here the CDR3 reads CASSQSILETEAFF. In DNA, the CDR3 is TGTGCCAGCAGCCAGTCTATCCTGGAAACTGAAGCTTTCTTT.

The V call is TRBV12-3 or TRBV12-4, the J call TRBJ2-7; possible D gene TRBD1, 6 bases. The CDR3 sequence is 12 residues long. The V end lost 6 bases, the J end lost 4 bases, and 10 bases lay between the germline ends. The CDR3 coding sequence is TGTGCCAGCAGCCGACAGGTGTACGAGCAGTACTTC. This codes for CASSRQVYEQYF.

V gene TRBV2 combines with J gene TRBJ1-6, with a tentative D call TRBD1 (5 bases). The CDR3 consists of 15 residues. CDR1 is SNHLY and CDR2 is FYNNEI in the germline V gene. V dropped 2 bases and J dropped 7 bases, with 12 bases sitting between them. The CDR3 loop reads CASSETGGGNSPLHF. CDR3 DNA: TGTGCCAGCAGTGAAACGGGGGGTGGAAATTCACCCCTCCACTTT.

This chain's CDR3 is CASSLSSTTEAFF. In DNA, the CDR3 is TGTGCCAGCAGTTTAAGCTCGACAACTGAAGCTTTCTTT. The V and J genes are TRBV28 and TRBJ1-1; D call uncertain. Trimming removed 2 bases at V and 5 bases at J, with 9 bases between. The CDR3 loop spans 13 amino acids. Germline CDR1 MDHEN, CDR2 SYDVKM. The variable domain in full, completed from reference TRBV28 and TRBJ1-1, reads DVKVTQSSRYLVKRTGEKVFLECVQDMDHENMFWYRQDPGLGLRLIYFSYDVKMKEKGDIPEGYSVSREKKERFSLILESASTNQTSMYLCASSLSSTTEAFFGQGTRLTVV.

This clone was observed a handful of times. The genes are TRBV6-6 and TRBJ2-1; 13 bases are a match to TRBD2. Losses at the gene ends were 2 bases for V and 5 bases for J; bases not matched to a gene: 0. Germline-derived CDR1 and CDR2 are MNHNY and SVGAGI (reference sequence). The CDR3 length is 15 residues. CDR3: CASSYGLAGDNEQFF. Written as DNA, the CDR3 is TGTGCCAGCAGTTACGGACTAGCGGGGGACAATGAGCAGTTCTTC.

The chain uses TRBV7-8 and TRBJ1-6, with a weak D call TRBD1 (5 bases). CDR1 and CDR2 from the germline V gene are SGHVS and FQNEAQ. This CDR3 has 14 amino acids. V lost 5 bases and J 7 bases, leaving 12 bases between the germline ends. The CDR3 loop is CASSPHRGNSPLHF. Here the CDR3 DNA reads TGTGCCAGCAGCCCTCACCGGGGGAATTCACCCCTCCACTTT.

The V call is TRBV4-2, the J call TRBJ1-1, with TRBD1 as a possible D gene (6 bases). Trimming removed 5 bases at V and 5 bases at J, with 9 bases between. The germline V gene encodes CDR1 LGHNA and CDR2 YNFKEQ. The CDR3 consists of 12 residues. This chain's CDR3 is CASSEDRTEAFF. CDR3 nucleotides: TGTGCCAGCAGCGAGGACAGAACTGAAGCTTTCTTT.

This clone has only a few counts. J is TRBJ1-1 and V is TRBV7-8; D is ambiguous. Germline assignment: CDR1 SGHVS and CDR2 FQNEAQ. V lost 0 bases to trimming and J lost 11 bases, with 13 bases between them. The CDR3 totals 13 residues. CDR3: CASSLALSREAFF. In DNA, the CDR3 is TGTGCCAGCAGCTTAGCCTTATCTCGTGAGGCTTTCTTT. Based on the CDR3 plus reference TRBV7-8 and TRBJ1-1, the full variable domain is GAGVSQSPRYKVAKRGQDVALRCDPISGHVSLFWYQQALGQGPEFLTYFQNEAQLDKSGLPSDRFFAERPEGSVSTLKIQRTQQEDSAVYLCASSLALSREAFFGQGTRLTVV.

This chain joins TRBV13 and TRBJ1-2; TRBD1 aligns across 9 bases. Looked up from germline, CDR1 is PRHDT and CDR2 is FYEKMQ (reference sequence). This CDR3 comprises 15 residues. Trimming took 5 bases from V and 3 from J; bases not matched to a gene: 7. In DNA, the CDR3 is TGTGCCAGCAGCCTCTGGACAGGGGCCGACTATGGCTACACCTTC. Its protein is CASSLWTGADYGYTF. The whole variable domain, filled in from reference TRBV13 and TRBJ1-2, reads AAGVIQSPRHLIKEKRETATLKCYPIPRHDTVYWYQQGPGQDPQFLISFYEKMQSDKGSIPDRFSAQQFSDYHSELNMSSLELGDSALYFCASSLWTGADYGYTFGSGTRLTVV.